The 29 T cell receptor beta chains reported below all come from one sample, sequenced in a study of regulatory T cells in long-lasting Graves disease. According to the study, TCR beta libraries were built with iRepertoire HTBI primers and CDR3-region Arm-PCR. TCRdb ran MiXCR on the multiplex PCR reads and lists one entry per CDR3 protein. The table includes 350,000 to 450,000 distinct CDR3 sequences, about 23% detected once. Time point here: persistent/refractory GD, antithyroid drugs over 5 years with positive TRAb. The TCR library used RNA extracted from PBMCs. This specimen consisted of peripheral blood mononuclear cells (PBMCs), obtained when the disease was refractory, from a patient treated with antithyroid drugs. Receptors originate from a woman between 35 and 50 years old with Graves disease.

Comment on this clonotype: It is likely a read error, because the conserved phenylalanine at the end of the CDR3 is missing. No DNA is shown, since the ends of the CDR3 on it are uncertain; the CDR3 is the one TCRdb lists. The CDR3 sequence is CASSAPTRN. V gene TRBV12-3 or TRBV12-4 combines with J gene TRBJ2-7; the D call in the table, TRBD2, was not verified against the DNA. The CDR3 is 9 amino acids in total, end residues counted.

This clonotype came up a few times. V is TRBV7-9 and J is TRBJ1-1, with TRBD1 identical over 8 bases. J was trimmed by 6 bases and V by 3 bases; bases with no gene match: 6. Germline CDR1 is SEHNR and CDR2 is FQNEAQ (reference sequence). This CDR3 has 14 residues. CDR3 protein: CASSFRQDRAEAFF. CDR3 nucleotide sequence: TGTGCCAGCAGCTTCCGTCAGGACAGGGCTGAAGCTTTCTTT.

Many counts were recorded for this clonotype. The chain couples TRBV11-2 to TRBJ2-7; TRBD1 aligns across 8 bases. The germline V gene encodes CDR1 SGHAT and CDR2 FQNNGV. J was trimmed by 1 base and V by 3 bases; bases with no gene match: 2. The CDR3 spans 14 residues. CDR3 protein: CASSFRDRSYEQYF. For the CDR3, the DNA is TGTGCCAGCAGCTTTCGGGACAGGTCCTACGAGCAGTACTTC.

This clonotype was seen a few times. V and J are TRBV6-5 and TRBJ1-4, with TRBD1 matching 12 bases. CDR1 MNHEY and CDR2 SVGAGI come from the germline V gene. Trimming took 4 bases from V and 6 from J; bases not matched to a gene: 9. The CDR3 extends over 17 amino acids. CDR3 in amino acids: CASSSPGQGADYEKLFF. DNA of the CDR3: TGTGCCAGCAGTTCCCCGGGACAGGGGGCTGATTATGAAAAACTGTTTTTT.

This clonotype was detected a few times. V gene TRBV7-9 combines with J gene TRBJ2-7; D remains unclear. This CDR3 is built from 14 residues. Germline CDR1 and CDR2: SEHNR and FQNEAQ (reference sequence). Trimming shortened V by 5 bases and J by 0 bases, and 11 bases separated the two germline ends. CDR3 nucleotide sequence: TGTGCCAGCAGCCTCCAAGGGCTCTCCTACGAGCAGTACTTC. As protein: CASSLQGLSYEQYF.

This clonotype was counted many times. The J gene is TRBJ2-2, the V gene TRBV11-2, with a weak D call TRBD1 (5 bases). The CDR3 sequence is 13 residues long. Trimming removed 5 bases from V and 4 bases from J, with 8 bases in between. Germline CDR1 SGHAT, CDR2 FQNNGV. DNA of the CDR3: TGTGCCAGCAGCACAGGTCTCACCGGGGAGCTGTTTTTT. Its translation is CASSTGLTGELFF.

V and J are TRBV5-1 and TRBJ2-7; D is uncertain. The ends were cut back, 9 bases at V and 2 bases at J, with 12 bases in the middle. CDR3 length: 12 residues. Germline CDR1 reads SGHRS; CDR2 reads YFSETQ. The CDR3 region is CANLIGPYEQYF. CDR3 nucleotide sequence: TGCGCCAACCTTATTGGGCCCTACGAGCAGTACTTC.

This clonotype was seen at least ten times. The rearrangement uses TRBV28 and TRBJ2-4; 11 bases fit TRBD1. Germline CDR1 and CDR2: MDHEN and SYDVKM. The CDR3 runs to 19 residues. The ends lost 3 bases at V and 2 bases at J; junction bases unmatched: 12. CDR3 sequence (DNA): TGTGCCAGCAGTTTCTGGCCCGGACAGGGGGCGATGACCAAAAACATTCAGTACTTC. Protein product: CASSFWPGQGAMTKNIQYF. Drawing the rest from reference TRBV28 and TRBJ2-4, the complete variable domain is DVKVTQSSRYLVKRTGEKVFLECVQDMDHENMFWYRQDPGLGLRLIYFSYDVKMKEKGDIPEGYSVSREKKERFSLILESASTNQTSMYLCASSFWPGQGAMTKNIQYFGAGTRLSVL.

This clonotype was detected ten times or more. In nucleotides, the CDR3 is TGTGCCAGCAGTTCCGCGGGACGCACAGGGGTAGAGACCCAGTACTTC. Its protein product is CASSSAGRTGVETQYF. This chain uses TRBV28 with TRBJ2-5; tentative D call: TRBD1 (7 bases). CDR3 size: 16 residues. V was pared by 4 bases and J by 4 bases, with 19 bases between. The germline V gene has CDR1 MDHEN and CDR2 SYDVKM.

The V and J genes are TRBV6-2 or TRBV6-3 and TRBJ2-4; maybe TRBD2 (6 bases). This CDR3 has 15 residues. Germline values: CDR1 MNHEY, CDR2 SVGEGT. Trimming shortened V by 6 bases and J by 14 bases, and 26 bases separated the two germline ends. For the CDR3, the DNA is TGTGCCAGCAGCACTTCTGGACCGGGAGACTTCATAAAGTACTTC. Its protein product is CASSTSGPGDFIKYF.

This clonotype was counted many times. The chain carries TRBV28 and TRBJ2-3; the D is unclear. V was cut by 3 bases and J by 2 bases, with 9 bases left in between. Germline V CDR1 and CDR2: MDHEN, SYDVKM. The CDR3 spans 14 residues. The CDR3 loop reads CASSLLLNTDTQYF. The CDR3 DNA sequence: TGTGCCAGCAGTTTGCTCCTAAACACAGATACGCAGTATTTT.

This clonotype has just a few counts. This chain connects TRBV19 to TRBJ2-7; TRBD2 aligns across 8 bases. The trim removed 2 bases at V and 5 bases at J, leaving 5 bases unmatched. The CDR3 sequence is 14 residues long. Germline CDR1 LNHDA, CDR2 SQIVND (reference sequence). CDR3: CASSILAGADEQYF. CDR3 DNA: TGTGCCAGTAGTATACTAGCGGGCGCTGACGAGCAGTACTTC.

This clonotype was recorded a few times. The chain has TRBV12-3 or TRBV12-4 and TRBJ2-7; D remains ambiguous. With 2 bases removed from V and 5 bases from J, the gap between germline ends came to 13 bases. The CDR3 has 14 amino acids. Written as DNA, the CDR3 is TGTGCCAGCAGTTTATTACTTCCTACAAACGAGCAGTACTTC. Its translation is CASSLLLPTNEQYF.

This clonotype has a handful of counts. The chain joins TRBV7-9 to TRBJ1-1; D ambiguous. Germline assignment: CDR1 SEHNR and CDR2 FQNEAQ (reference sequence). The CDR3 extends over 17 amino acids. Trimming cost V 0 bases and J 2 bases, with 16 bases left between them. DNA for the CDR3: TGTGCCAGCAGCTTAGCGGGGTCCTCAGGTATCAACACTGAAGCTTTCTTT. Protein sequence: CASSLAGSSGINTEAFF. Full variable domain (outside the CDR3, taken from reference TRBV7-9 and TRBJ1-1): DTGVSQNPRHKITKRGQNVTFRCDPISEHNRLYWYRQTLGQGPEFLTYFQNEAQLEKSRLLSDRFSAERPKGSFSTLEIQRTEQGDSAMYLCASSLAGSSGINTEAFFGQGTRLTVV.

The sample holds many counts of this clonotype. The chain carries TRBV2 and TRBJ1-2, with D unclear. Germline V CDR1 and CDR2: SNHLY, FYNNEI. The V end lost 4 bases, the J end lost 8 bases, and 14 bases lay between the germline ends. The CDR3 totals 13 residues. CDR3 region: CASSAALIEGYTF. The CDR3 region has the DNA TGTGCCAGCAGTGCCGCCTTGATCGAAGGCTACACCTTC.

This clonotype has at least ten counts. The rearrangement uses TRBV13 and TRBJ2-5; tentative D call: TRBD2 (5 bases). Germline V CDR1 and CDR2: PRHDT, FYEKMQ (reference sequence). The V gene lost 5 bases and the J gene lost 1 base, with 11 bases spanning the gap. This CDR3 contains 14 residues. The CDR3 coding sequence is TGTGCCAGCAGCCCTAGACGGGGCCAAGAGACCCAGTACTTC. It yields the protein CASSPRRGQETQYF.

This rearrangement joins TRBV7-2 to TRBJ1-3, with a tentative D call TRBD1 (5 bases). Germline CDR1 reads SGHTA; CDR2 reads FQGNSA. This CDR3 is 15 amino acids long. V gave up 5 bases and J gave up 0 bases, with 11 bases separating them. The chain's CDR3 is CASSQDTYSGNTIYF. The CDR3 DNA reads as TGTGCCAGCAGCCAGGACACCTACTCTGGAAACACCATATATTTT. Looking up the rest from reference TRBV7-2 and TRBJ1-3 gives the full variable domain: GAGVSQSPSNKVTEKGKDVELRCDPISGHTALYWYRQSLGQGLEFLIYFQGNSAPDKSGLPSDRFSAERTGGSVSTLTIQRTQQEDSAVYLCASSQDTYSGNTIYFGEGSWLTVV.

This clonotype has ten or more counts. V and J are TRBV3-1 and TRBJ2-7, with 14 bases fitting TRBD2. This CDR3 region has 15 residues. Germline CDR1 reads LGHDT; CDR2 reads YNNKEL (reference sequence). J was trimmed by 4 bases and V by 5 bases; bases with no gene match: 4. CDR3 DNA sequence: TGTGCCAGCAGCGGGGGACTAGCGGGAGTTTACGAGCAGTACTTC. Translating gives CASSGGLAGVYEQYF.

This clonotype turned up a few times. This chain links TRBV19 with TRBJ2-2, with D unresolved. Trimming removed 1 base from V and 8 bases from J, with 2 bases in between. This CDR3 spans 11 amino acids. The germline V gene has CDR1 LNHDA and CDR2 SQIVND (reference sequence). The CDR3 bases are TGTGCCAGTAGTATAGCTGGGGAGCTGTTTTTT. Encoded protein: CASSIAGELFF.

The V gene is TRBV5-1, the J gene TRBJ2-7, with D unclear. This CDR3 spans 12 amino acids. V dropped 4 bases and J dropped 4 bases, with 9 bases sitting between them. Germline V gene lookup returns CDR1 SGHRS and CDR2 YFSETQ. The CDR3 nucleotides are TGCGCCAGCAGCCCTTTCGGATACGAGCAGTACTTC. Amino acid sequence: CASSPFGYEQYF.

Turning to this clonotype: A much larger clone is a single base away; this may be a read error. This chain uses TRBV28 with TRBJ1-5; D gene ambiguous. Germline CDR1 MDHEN, CDR2 SYDVKM. V was trimmed by 3 bases and J by 4 bases, leaving 4 bases between them. The length of the CDR3 is 12 residues. The CDR3 spells CASSFANQPQHF. DNA of the CDR3: TGTGCCAGCAGTTTTGCGAATCAGCCCCAGCATTTT.

Many counts were recorded for this clonotype. This chain joins TRBV28 and TRBJ2-7, with D unresolved. With 8 bases removed from V and 3 bases from J, the gap between germline ends came to 8 bases. The CDR3 is 11 amino acids. Germline-derived CDR1 and CDR2 are MDHEN and SYDVKM. The CDR3 is CASGPHYEQYF. CDR3 coding DNA: TGTGCCAGCGGACCACACTACGAGCAGTACTTC.

This chain links TRBV3-1 with TRBJ2-7; TRBD2 matches at 7 bases. In germline, CDR1 is LGHDT, CDR2 YNNKEL (reference sequence). CDR3 size: 16 residues. The V and J ends lost 1 base and 9 bases, in that order; junction bases with no gene match: 15. CDR3 protein: CASSQGLPAGIGGQYF. The CDR3 DNA follows: TGTGCCAGCAGCCAAGGATTACCAGCGGGAATAGGTGGGCAGTACTTC.

A remark on this clonotype: One end of the junction does not line up with germline, which may come from a read error. This sequence joins TRBV7-2 and TRBJ1-1, with D unclear. The CDR3 totals 13 residues. CDR1 SGHTA and CDR2 FQGNSA come from the germline V gene. The CDR3 bases are TGTGCCTGCAGCTTAGAATGGTATCGTGAAGCTTTCTTT. Amino acid sequence: CACSLEWYREAFF.

Notes on this clonotype: Given a much more abundant clone one base away, this may be a read error. The chain links TRBV28 to TRBJ1-1; no definite D call. CDR1 MDHEN and CDR2 SYDVKM come from the germline V gene. This CDR3 region has 14 residues. V gave up 4 bases and J gave up 5 bases, with 14 bases separating them. CDR3 residues: CASSSQVVGTEAFF. CDR3 sequence (DNA): TGTGCCAGCAGTTCTCAGGTTGTGGGGACTGAAGCTTTCTTT.

The rearrangement joins TRBV28 to TRBJ2-3; D gene uncertain. V lost 3 bases, J lost 6 bases, and 13 bases lay in between. The germline V gene encodes CDR1 MDHEN and CDR2 SYDVKM. The CDR3 is 14 amino acids. This CDR3 reads CASSLVAVADTQYF. CDR3 bases: TGTGCCAGCAGTTTGGTGGCAGTGGCGGATACGCAGTATTTT. Complete variable domain (other parts from reference TRBV28 and TRBJ2-3): DVKVTQSSRYLVKRTGEKVFLECVQDMDHENMFWYRQDPGLGLRLIYFSYDVKMKEKGDIPEGYSVSREKKERFSLILESASTNQTSMYLCASSLVAVADTQYFGPGTRLTVL.

J is TRBJ2-3 and V is TRBV28; 11 nucleotides agree with TRBD2. Germline CDR1 and CDR2: MDHEN and SYDVKM. V shed 3 bases, J shed 4 bases, and the junction held 18 bases outside the gene matches. The CDR3 extends over 20 amino acids. The CDR3 bases are TGTGCCAGCAGTTTTAGGGGCCTCCCAGCTAGCGGGAGGATGGCAGATACGCAGTATTTT. Amino acid sequence: CASSFRGLPASGRMADTQYF.

The chain recombines TRBV20-1 with TRBJ1-5; no clear D gene. Germline V gene data show CDR1 as DFQATT and CDR2 as SNEGSKA (reference sequence). This CDR3 region has 12 residues. The V gene lost 4 bases and the J gene lost 4 bases, with 8 bases spanning the gap. CDR3 residues: CSATPGNQPQHF. The CDR3 DNA sequence: TGCAGTGCTACTCCGGGAAATCAGCCCCAGCATTTT.

This clonotype was counted only a few times. The chain has TRBV15 and TRBJ1-5; D is perhaps TRBD1 (5 bases). CDR1 and CDR2 (germline): LNHNV, YYDKDF (reference sequence). The CDR3 has 13 residues. Trimming stripped 5 bases from V and 4 bases from J, with 9 bases between. For the CDR3, the DNA is TGTGCCACCAGCGGCGGGGGGAATCAGCCCCAGCATTTT. The encoded protein is CATSGGGNQPQHF.